The clone carrying this T cell receptor (beta chain) has more than one count but fewer than ten. The antigen is not known. Germline CDR1 SGHTA, CDR2 FQGNSA. This CDR3 has 15 amino acids. The J segment lost 0 bases and the V segment lost 1 base, leaving 2 bases of the junction unmatched. This record comes from a study of beta chain features in type 1 diabetes. Broader study findings: Reduced insertions and increased deletions marked VDJ junctions in type 1 diabetes patients. The influence of HLA type on TCRB rearrangement stayed undetermined.

Blood was drawn once from each donor into heparinised tubes. The draws averaged approximately 120 mL. Cells sorted by CD45RO/CCR7/CD25/CD127/CD95/CD27 comprised CD4+ naive, central memory, regulatory and stem cell-like memory cells. The investigators reverse transcribed all of the isolated RNA, so they sequenced expressed TCRB transcripts. Generated by immunoSEQ multiplex PCR, the TCRdb table keeps only in-frame clones and is missing some. The sample contains roughly 120,000 clones, under 40% of which appear only once. The genes are TRBV7-2 and TRBJ1-1; TRBD1 matches 7 bases. The specimen sequenced was stem cell memory CD4+ T cells from blood. The TCR originated in a woman younger than 35 in good health. Written as DNA, the CDR3 is TGTGCCAGCAGCTTAGAGGGGGCGATGAACACTGAAGCTTTCTTT. Residues: CASSLEGAMNTEAFF. The full variable domain, with the rest looked up from reference TRBV7-2 and TRBJ1-1, is GAGVSQSPSNKVTEKGKDVELRCDPISGHTALYWYRQSLGQGLEFLIYFQGNSAPDKSGLPSDRFSAERTGGSVSTLTIQRTQQEDSAVYLCASSLEGAMNTEAFFGQGTRLTVV.